This is a list of T cell receptor beta chains from one sample in a study of cytomegalovirus exposure and HLA in healthy donors. Repertoires were generated with immunoSEQ multiplex PCR, while TCRdb's copy carries only in-frame clones and drops some. The sample table includes some 40,000 clones. Sequenced: PBMCs. These receptors all come from a male donor in good health and CMV-seronegative. CDR3s include the opening cysteine and the closing phenylalanine or tryptophan. The D gene is left open where the match is weak.

CDR3 DNA,CDR3 protein,J gene,D gene,V gene
TGTGCCAGCTCACCCACAACGCGGGGTGAAGCTTTCTTT,CASSPTTRGEAFF,TRBJ1-1,-,TRBV18
TGTGCCAGTAGTCGGGACAGGTGGGACAATCAGCCCCAGCATTTT,CASSRDRWDNQPQHF,TRBJ1-5,TRBD1,TRBV19
TGTGCCAGCAGTGATGTAGGGGGCACAGATACGCAGTATTTT,CASSDVGGTDTQYF,TRBJ2-3,-,TRBV6-4
TGCGCCAGCAGCTTATCAGCGGGGGGCAGCTCCTACGAGCAGTACTTC,CASSLSAGGSSYEQYF,TRBJ2-7,TRBD2,TRBV5-1
TGTGCCAGCAGCTCCGGGACAGCCTATGGCTACACCTTC,CASSSGTAYGYTF,TRBJ1-2,TRBD1,TRBV5-4
TGTGCCAGCATAAGGGGGGGGGCCATCAATGAGCAGTTCTTC,CASIRGGAINEQFF,TRBJ2-1,-,TRBV2
TGTGCCAGCAGCTTAGCCGGACAGGGTGAGACCCAGTACTTC,CASSLAGQGETQYF,TRBJ2-5,TRBD1,TRBV7-2
TGCGCCAGCAGCCAAGCCCTGGACAGGGGGACTGAAGCTTTCTTT,CASSQALDRGTEAFF,TRBJ1-1,TRBD1,TRBV4-1
TGTGCCAGCAGTCCCTGGACAGGGCGGATTGGCTCTGGAAACACCATATATTTT,CASSPWTGRIGSGNTIYF,TRBJ1-3,TRBD1,TRBV14
TGCGCCAGCAGGGGACAGTGGGGAAACATTCAGTACTTC,CASRGQWGNIQYF,TRBJ2-4,TRBD1,TRBV4-1
TGTGCCAGCAGCTTAGCAGCGGGCCGCACCTACGAGCAGTACTTC,CASSLAAGRTYEQYF,TRBJ2-7,-,TRBV11-2
TGTGCCAGCAGTTACGACAGGGGGAGTGAGCAGTTCTTC,CASSYDRGSEQFF,TRBJ2-1,TRBD1,TRBV6-6
TGTGCCAGCAGTTTCTCGGACAGGAATCAAGAGACCCAGTACTTC,CASSFSDRNQETQYF,TRBJ2-5,TRBD1,TRBV28
TGTGCCAGCAGCTTAGGCTATCAAGAGACCCAGTACTTC,CASSLGYQETQYF,TRBJ2-5,-,TRBV7-2
TGCAGCCCACGAGGGAACACTGAAGCTTTCTTT,CSPRGNTEAFF,TRBJ1-1,-,TRBV20-1
TGTGCCAGCAGCTTAGCGGGCAGGGGGCCCTACGAGCAGTACTTC,CASSLAGRGPYEQYF,TRBJ2-7,TRBD1,TRBV11-3
TGCAGCATTGAGGTCCCGGGACAGGGGGCAAATGAGCAGTTCTTC,CSIEVPGQGANEQFF,TRBJ2-1,TRBD1,TRBV29-1
TGTGCCAGCAGTGGGCAGTCCTACGAGCAGTACTTC,CASSGQSYEQYF,TRBJ2-7,-,TRBV6-1
TGTGCCAGCAGCTTGGCAGGGGTCTATGGCTACACCTTC,CASSLAGVYGYTF,TRBJ1-2,-,TRBV7-2
TGTGCCAGCAACCCAGATCAAGTCAATGAGCAGTTCTTC,CASNPDQVNEQFF,TRBJ2-1,-,TRBV2
TGCGCCAGCAGCTTGAGACAGGGGATGGATACGCAGTATTTT,CASSLRQGMDTQYF,TRBJ2-3,TRBD1,TRBV5-1
TGTGCCAGCAGCTTCACTGGTACCGGGGAGCTGTTTTTT,CASSFTGTGELFF,TRBJ2-2,-,TRBV7-9
TGTGCCAGTAGTATTTGGAGCTCCTACAATGAGCAGTTCTTC,CASSIWSSYNEQFF,TRBJ2-1,-,TRBV19
TGCGCCAGCAGGAGGGGGAATGGGGCCAACGTCCTGACTTTC,CASRRGNGANVLTF,TRBJ2-6,-,TRBV10-2
TGTGCCAGTAGTCTTACAGGGGACAACTATGGCTACACCTTC,CASSLTGDNYGYTF,TRBJ1-2,TRBD1,TRBV19
TGTGCCAGCAGTGAAATGACTACGACAGATACGCAGTATTTT,CASSEMTTTDTQYF,TRBJ2-3,-,TRBV2
TGCAGTGCTAGCAAAGAGTATGACTACACCTTC,CSASKEYDYTF,TRBJ1-2,-,TRBV20-1
TGTGCCAGCAGCCGGGACAAAGCCTACGAGCAGTACTTC,CASSRDKAYEQYF,TRBJ2-7,-,TRBV7-2